Listed below are T cell receptor beta chains from one sample, sequenced in a study of Ad26.COV2.S vaccination and SARS-CoV-2 variants. Method: immunoSEQ multiplex PCR; TCRdb's copy keeps in-frame clones and lacks some. Counted here are just over 350,000 clones, just over 90% occurring once; the ten biggest clones make up roughly 3.9%. Here the sequenced sample was peripheral blood, taken after recovery from COVID-19. These receptors all stem from a human donor who had recovered from COVID-19. CDR3s leave out the opening cysteine and the closing phenylalanine or tryptophan.

cdr3_length j_call v_call cdr3_aa
11 TRBJ1-3 TRBV5-4 ASSSTRGNTIY
13 TRBJ1-1 TRBV9 ASSVAVSGGTEAF
12 TRBJ2-7 TRBV5-6 ASSFGTNAYEQY
11 TRBJ1-1 TRBV12-3/TRBV12-4 ASSPGTGKQAF
13 TRBJ2-1 TRBV19 ASSTPWAAESEQF
12 TRBJ1-4 TRBV5-6 ASSPGQGLGKLF
11 TRBJ2-5 TRBV7-3 ASSPNGQETQY
12 TRBJ1-1 TRBV7-9 ASSSRVMNTEAF
12 TRBJ1-5 TRBV6-4 ASSPRGGNQPQH
15 TRBJ1-3 TRBV2 ASSQTYRPQAGNTIY
11 TRBJ1-2 TRBV7-2 ASSLQASYGYT
13 TRBJ2-1 TRBV7-2 ASSLGWSSYNEQF
14 TRBJ1-5 TRBV19 ASSTSQGANNQPQH
14 TRBJ1-2 TRBV5-4 ASSLGPLGQGNGYT
13 TRBJ1-1 TRBV27 ASSLLQELNTEAF
11 TRBJ2-5 TRBV2 ASSWSDKETQY
12 TRBJ1-4 TRBV6-6 ASSYGSGNEKLF
13 TRBJ1-4 TRBV7-2 ASSLGPGQGEKLF
15 TRBJ1-1 TRBV15 ATSRGGGRGINTEAF
14 TRBJ1-3 TRBV6-2/TRBV6-3 ASSYDRGPSGNTIY
14 TRBJ2-2 TRBV29-1 SVYKRDRANTGELF
13 TRBJ2-4 TRBV6-5 ASSTLAGAKNIQY
13 TRBJ2-2 TRBV19 ASSTGTANTGELF
13 TRBJ1-1 TRBV19 ASIGPARRGTEAF
13 TRBJ1-2 TRBV5-1 ASSLTGPANYGYT
10 TRBJ2-5 TRBV2 ASSNQRETQY
13 TRBJ1-2 TRBV4-2 ASSQARVQGYGYT
11 TRBJ2-7 TRBV5-1 ASGDTISYEQY
13 TRBJ2-7 TRBV27 ASSGSGDAGYEQY
12 TRBJ1-5 TRBV14 ASSLQGAGQPQH
11 TRBJ2-1 TRBV6-5 ASSRDLGDEQF
11 TRBJ2-1 TRBV9 ASSPRDYNEQF
11 TRBJ2-5 TRBV19 ASSSGDRETQY
13 TRBJ2-3 TRBV10-3 AISSRETSTDTQY
12 TRBJ2-7 TRBV19 ASSMWGSSYEQY
14 TRBJ1-3 TRBV7-9 ASSSPRQYSGNTIY
14 TRBJ2-7 TRBV5-1 ASSLRLGPTGAEQY
11 TRBJ1-1 TRBV10-1 ASSEQPYTEAF
12 TRBJ2-7 TRBV6-5 ASSYSWGPYEQY
17 TRBJ2-4 TRBV7-2 ASSLGHSLTAPLRNIQY
12 TRBJ2-5 TRBV2 ASLRGTGRETQY
11 TRBJ1-1 TRBV5-1 ASGWTGGTEAF
12 TRBJ2-7 TRBV6-5 ASSYPTPSGEQY
13 TRBJ2-2 TRBV29-1 SVDSGLGGGGELF
12 TRBJ2-1 TRBV4-1 ASSQGQQYNEQF
14 TRBJ1-6 TRBV5-1 ASSSSQQGMRSPLH
13 TRBJ2-3 TRBV7-6 ASSLEARDTDTQY
13 TRBJ2-6 TRBV27 ASSLVRSGANVLT
11 TRBJ1-6 TRBV5-6 ASSSDGNSPLH
14 TRBJ1-5 TRBV5-6 ASSLGASGVNQPQH
13 TRBJ2-3 TRBV9 ASSLTWGGFDTQY
10 TRBJ1-1 TRBV6-5 ASSYRGAEAF
10 TRBJ1-1 TRBV7-9 ASSPLGTEAF
11 TRBJ1-2 TRBV5-4 ASSFTGVYGYT
13 TRBJ2-7 TRBV19 ASSKETGSSYEQY
12 TRBJ1-5 TRBV6-5 ASSKDRGRKPQH
11 TRBJ1-1 TRBV11-2 ASSPGQLVGAF